The clone carrying this TCR beta chain appeared many times. TCR beta libraries were built with iRepertoire HTBI primers and Arm-PCR of CDR3 regions. MiXCR, applied by TCRdb to the multiplex PCR reads, yields one record per CDR3 protein. This sample has about 530,000 distinct CDR3 sequences, with about 16% found just once. Indicated time point: newly diagnosed GD, antithyroid drugs for less than 3 months. RNA extracted from PBMCs served as the sequencing template. This CDR3 region has 15 residues. V shed 1 base and J 7 bases; nucleotides not matched to a gene: 9. Germline V gene data show CDR1 as LGHDT and CDR2 as YNNKEL (reference sequence). These data belong to a study of regulatory T cells in long-lasting Graves disease. The same specimen was also included in a second study, on T cells in Graves' hyperthyroidism and ophthalmopathy.

This TCR was sampled from a woman aged 35-60 years with Graves disease. The chain joins TRBV3-1 to TRBJ1-2; 7 bases agree with TRBD1. Sequenced material: peripheral blood mononuclear cells (PBMCs), taken at new diagnosis, from a patient treated with antithyroid drugs. CDR3 nucleotides: TGTGCCAGCAGCCAAGGAGGGGCCCCAGGGGGTGGCTACACCTTC. Encoded protein: CASSQGGAPGGGYTF.